One T cell receptor beta chain is described in this entry. The data belong to a study of shared clonotypes between healthy human individuals. Repertoires were generated with immunoSEQ multiplex PCR, while TCRdb's copy carries only in-frame clones and drops some. The data hold 950,000 to 1,300,000 clones, with more than 60% observed a single time. Germline V gives CDR1 MNHEY, CDR2 SMNVEV (reference sequence). J was trimmed by 2 bases and V by 5 bases; bases with no gene match: 6. The CDR3 extends over 15 amino acids. V gene TRBV27 combines with J gene TRBJ1-5, with 7 bases aligning to TRBD1. The sample taken for sequencing was memory CD4+ T cells sorted from blood. Stated subset: CD45RA-negative fraction. This TCR was sampled from a young man in good health. CDR3 nucleotide sequence: TGTGCCAGCAGTAGGTACGGGACAGGCAATCAGCCCCAGCATTTT. Its translation is CASSRYGTGNQPQHF.